This T cell receptor beta chain was recovered during a study of blood T cell repertoires in COVID-19. Generated by immunoSEQ multiplex PCR, the TCRdb table keeps only in-frame clones and is missing some. Of over 200,000 clones in the sample, 80% to 90% are singletons; the top ten hold about 4%. The count of this clone is one. The receptor's source is a woman aged 25 to 45 who had been exposed to COVID-19. The source material was PBMCs or T cells enriched from blood (not recorded which).

The CDR3 loop reads CSVDGPGWGTEAFF. CDR3 nucleotides: TGCAGCGTTGATGGGCCAGGGTGGGGCACTGAAGCTTTCTTT. The rearrangement joins TRBV29-1 to TRBJ1-1; a possible D gene is TRBD1 (5 bases). CDR1 and CDR2 from the germline V gene are SQVTM and ANQGSEA. The CDR3 loop spans 14 amino acids. Trimming cost V 3 bases and J 4 bases, with 15 bases left between them.